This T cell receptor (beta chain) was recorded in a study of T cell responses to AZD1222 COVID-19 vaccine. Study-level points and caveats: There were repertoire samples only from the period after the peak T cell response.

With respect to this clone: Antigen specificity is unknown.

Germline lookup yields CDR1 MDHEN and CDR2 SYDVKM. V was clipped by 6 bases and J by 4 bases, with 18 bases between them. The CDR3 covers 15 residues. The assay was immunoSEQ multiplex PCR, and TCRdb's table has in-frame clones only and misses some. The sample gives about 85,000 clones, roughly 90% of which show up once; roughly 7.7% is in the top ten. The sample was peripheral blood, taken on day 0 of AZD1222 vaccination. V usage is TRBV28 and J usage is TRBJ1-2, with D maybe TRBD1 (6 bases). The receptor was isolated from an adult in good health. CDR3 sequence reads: CASSFTTGPSYGYTF. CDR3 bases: TGTGCCAGCAGCTTTACCACAGGGCCCAGCTATGGCTACACCTTC.